One sample yielded the 19 T cell receptor beta chains listed below, sequenced in a study of cytomegalovirus exposure and HLA in healthy donors. The PCR had 60 Vbeta and 13 Jbeta primers. Data came from immunoSEQ multiplex PCR; TCRdb stores just in-frame clones and leaves some out. This sample has 68,000 or so clones, with roughly four fifths found just once. The sequenced material came from PBMCs. Receptors originate from a human donor in good health.

This clone was seen only once. V and J are TRBV7-9 and TRBJ1-1; unclear D gene. The CDR3 length is 13 residues. CDR1 SEHNR and CDR2 FQNEAQ come from the germline V gene (reference sequence). Trimming shortened V by 2 bases and J by 2 bases, and 6 bases separated the two germline ends. The CDR3 nucleotides are TGTGCCAGCAGCTTATCGGGAAACACTGAAGCTTTCTTT. Translating it yields CASSLSGNTEAFF. The whole variable domain, remainder taken from reference TRBV7-9 and TRBJ1-1, is DTGVSQNPRHKITKRGQNVTFRCDPISEHNRLYWYRQTLGQGPEFLTYFQNEAQLEKSRLLSDRFSAERPKGSFSTLEIQRTEQGDSAMYLCASSLSGNTEAFFGQGTRLTVV.

This clone appeared a single time. The chain couples TRBV7-6 to TRBJ2-7, with D possibly TRBD1 on 6 matching bases. In germline, CDR1 is SGHVS, CDR2 FNYEAQ. V dropped 5 bases and J dropped 6 bases, with 14 bases sitting between them. The CDR3 consists of 13 residues. CDR3 sequence (DNA): TGTGCCAGCAGCCTCAAACAGGGAATCGAGCAGTACTTC. It codes for CASSLKQGIEQYF.

The chain combines TRBV19 with TRBJ1-2; tentative D call: TRBD1 (5 bases). The CDR3 has 13 amino acids. V was shortened by 1 base and J by 4 bases, with 7 bases between the two germline ends. CDR1 is LNHDA and CDR2 is SQIVND in the germline V gene (reference sequence). The CDR3, as DNA: TGTGCCAGTAGTATAGTGACAGCCTATGGCTACACCTTC. Protein sequence: CASSIVTAYGYTF.

This clone was found once. The chain joins TRBV7-3 to TRBJ1-1; unclear D gene. The CDR3 loop spans 15 amino acids. The germline V gene has CDR1 SGHTA and CDR2 FQGTGA. Trimming removed 0 bases from V and 2 bases from J, with 10 bases in between. This chain's CDR3 is CASSLTPGRNTEAFF. The DNA for the CDR3 is TGTGCCAGCAGCTTAACTCCCGGGAGAAACACTGAAGCTTTCTTT.

This chain uses TRBV9 with TRBJ2-2; a weak D match, TRBD2 (6 bases). This CDR3 is built from 16 residues. Trimming shortened V by 4 bases and J by 0 bases, and 13 bases separated the two germline ends. The V gene's germline CDR1 is SGDLS and CDR2 YYNGEE. CDR3 nucleotide sequence: TGTGCCAGCAGCCCCGGAGGGCGGCCGAACACCGGGGAGCTGTTTTTT. Protein sequence: CASSPGGRPNTGELFF.

This clone was counted a few times. A read error may produce the germline difference seen at one junction end. The chain has TRBV7-3 and TRBJ2-1, with 8 bases lining up with TRBD2. Germline CDR1 and CDR2: SGHTA and FQGTGA. The CDR3 is 15 amino acids. CDR3 region: CSSSLIGGAAGEQFF. The CDR3 coding sequence is TGTTCCAGCAGCTTGATCGGGGGGGCGGCAGGCGAGCAGTTCTTC.

This chain connects TRBV19 to TRBJ2-3; TRBD2 matches at 7 bases. With V trimmed by 7 bases and J by 1 base, 5 bases remained unmatched. The CDR3 sequence is 14 residues long. Germline V lookup: CDR1 LNHDA, CDR2 SQIVND (reference sequence). In DNA form, the CDR3 reads TGTGCCAGTACCCAGACTAGCCGCACAGATACGCAGTATTTT. Amino acids: CASTQTSRTDTQYF.

The chain joins TRBV19 to TRBJ2-7, with D possibly TRBD2 on 5 matching bases. Trimming took 7 bases from V and 2 from J, leaving 15 bases between them. The CDR3 length is 14 residues. CDR1 and CDR2 from the germline V gene are LNHDA and SQIVND (reference sequence). In nucleotides, the CDR3 is TGTGCCAGTACCCTCGGGGTCGGGGCCTACGAGCAGTACTTC. This codes for CASTLGVGAYEQYF.

V gene TRBV19 combines with J gene TRBJ1-1; no clear D gene. The CDR3 length is 11 residues. The germline gives CDR1 LNHDA, CDR2 SQIVND (reference sequence). V lost 9 bases and J lost 5, with 10 bases in between. The CDR3 nucleotides read TGTGCCAGCGGCCGCGGGACTGAAGCTTTCTTT. Amino acid sequence: CASGRGTEAFF.

The V call is TRBV6-1, the J call TRBJ1-2; TRBD1 matches 8 bases. This CDR3 has 17 residues. Germline CDR1 reads MNHNS; CDR2 reads SASEGT. V was clipped by 4 bases and J by 4 bases; unmatched bases: 14. CDR3 sequence reads: CASSAPGQGGLSYGYTF. In DNA, the CDR3 is TGTGCCAGCAGTGCCCCTGGACAGGGAGGGTTAAGCTATGGCTACACCTTC.

This chain uses TRBV5-4 with TRBJ2-3, with TRBD2 matching 11 bases. The J segment lost 1 base and the V segment lost 2 bases, leaving 3 bases of the junction unmatched. This CDR3 is 16 amino acids long. CDR1 and CDR2 from the germline V gene are SGHNT and YYREEE (reference sequence). The CDR3 coding sequence is TGTGCCAGCAGCTTCCTTAGCGGGGGGGGCACAGATACGCAGTATTTT. This translates into CASSFLSGGGTDTQYF.

The chain couples TRBV7-3 to TRBJ2-7; TRBD2 might be the D (6 bases). Germline loops: CDR1 SGHTA, CDR2 FQGTGA. V gave up 5 bases and J gave up 6 bases, with 23 bases separating them. This CDR3 has 16 residues. The CDR3 coding sequence is TGTGCCAGCAGCCAAAGTTCTACTAGCAGCGGGTCCGAGCAGTACTTC. Amino acid sequence: CASSQSSTSSGSEQYF. Looking up the rest from reference TRBV7-3 and TRBJ2-7 gives the full variable domain: GAGVSQTPSNKVTEKGKYVELRCDPISGHTALYWYRQSLGQGPEFLIYFQGTGAADDSGLPNDRFFAVRPEGSVSTLKIQRTERGDSAVYLCASSQSSTSSGSEQYFGPGTRLTVT.

The genes are TRBV15 and TRBJ2-5, with D perhaps TRBD2 (5 bases). V was cut by 0 bases and J by 5 bases, with 10 bases left in between. The CDR3 extends over 14 amino acids. Germline V lookup: CDR1 LNHNV, CDR2 YYDKDF (reference sequence). CDR3 sequence: CATSRDLGGETQYF. Here the CDR3 DNA reads TGTGCCACCAGCAGAGATTTGGGCGGGGAGACCCAGTACTTC.

V is TRBV27 and J is TRBJ1-4; D not certain. Germline assignment: CDR1 MNHEY and CDR2 SMNVEV (reference sequence). The V and J ends lost 3 bases and 5 bases respectively, with 4 bases between them. CDR3 length: 12 residues. In nucleotides, the CDR3 is TGTGCCAGCAGTTTCGTAAATGAAAAACTGTTTTTT. It specifies CASSFVNEKLFF.

V gene TRBV4-2 combines with J gene TRBJ2-7; 10 bases are a match to TRBD1. The junction had 2 bases not matched to a gene; V was cut back by 4 bases and J by 2 bases. Germline V gene lookup returns CDR1 LGHNA and CDR2 YNFKEQ. The CDR3 spans 14 residues. The CDR3 loop reads CASSPDRGAYEQYF. The CDR3 coding sequence is TGTGCCAGCAGCCCGGACAGGGGGGCCTACGAGCAGTACTTC.

V usage is TRBV19 and J usage is TRBJ2-7; TRBD1 matches 9 bases. After removal of 2 bases from V and 3 bases from J, the junction contained 23 bases not matched to a gene. Germline assignment: CDR1 LNHDA and CDR2 SQIVND (reference sequence). The CDR3 has 21 amino acids. The CDR3 is CASSISPRDRVRTGRFYEQYF. The CDR3 DNA reads TGTGCCAGTAGTATATCCCCCCGGGACAGGGTACGAACCGGTCGATTCTACGAGCAGTACTTC.

The gene calls are TRBV18 and TRBJ2-2, with 8 bases matching TRBD1. The CDR3 is made up of 16 amino acids. Germline CDR1 reads KGHSH; CDR2 reads LQKENI. Trimming at V came to 4 bases and at J to 1 base, leaving 5 bases not matched to a gene. CDR3 region: CASSQGQGGNTGELFF. For the CDR3, the DNA is TGTGCCAGCTCACAAGGACAGGGAGGGAACACCGGGGAGCTGTTTTTT.

The chain employs TRBV5-6 and TRBJ2-4; D might be TRBD1 (5 bases). In germline, CDR1 is SGHDT, CDR2 YYEEEE. The CDR3 runs 14 residues. Trimming left V 4 bases short and J 1 base short, with 9 bases between. CDR3 protein: CASSEQVAKNIQYF. In nucleotides, the CDR3 is TGTGCCAGCAGCGAACAGGTCGCCAAAAACATTCAGTACTTC.

This clone was found a few times. The chain combines TRBV6-5 with TRBJ2-1, with D unclear. Germline V lookup: CDR1 MNHEY, CDR2 SVGAGI. Trimming removed 6 bases at V and 16 bases at J, with 22 bases between. This CDR3 spans 13 amino acids. The CDR3 reads CASSQTTTTMKFF. CDR3 nucleotides: TGTGCCAGCAGCCAAACGACGACAACAATGAAATTCTTC.